This T cell receptor beta chain came from a study of tumor-infiltrating lymphocytes in primary liver carcinoma. Germline V gene lookup returns CDR1 SGHAT and CDR2 FQNNGV. The CDR3 runs 20 residues. Study-wide findings and caveats: Merely about 7-25% of top clones occurred in all five tumor regions.

Researchers generated TCR beta cDNA from roughly 520 ng of total RNA, relying on a constant-region primer. Three nested multiplex PCR rounds, a slightly modified ARM-PCR, produced the libraries for TCR beta. Researchers ran the first two PCR rounds for 9 to 10 cycles each with TRBV1-TRBV30 forward primers and a C-beta reverse primer. TCRdb used MiXCR to reprocess the multiplex PCR reads, holding one entry per CDR3 protein. The top ten clones hold approximately 25% of a sample with 50,000 to 60,000 distinct CDR3 sequences, 65% to 85% of them seen once. Concerning this clonotype itself: What it binds is not known. The junction departs from germline at one end; a sequencing error may be responsible.

Co-extraction of RNA and DNA was performed on about 19-32 mg of unsorted bulk tissue. Through surgical resection, the patients' primary liver carcinoma was treated. Sequenced sample: liver tumor tissue from sampling region 5. Noted subset: tumor region T5, tumor centre. The sequence derives from a man in his forties with primary liver carcinoma and hepatitis B virus infection. The chain links TRBV11-2 to TRBJ2-7, with D possibly being TRBD2 (7 bases). The CDR3 bases are TGTGCCAGCAGCTTGAGGGGGGGGAGGATTAGCGGGCTCAGCTCCTACGAGCAATACTTC. Translation: CASSLRGGRISGLSSYEQYF.